Each of the 30 T cell receptor beta chains below was sequenced from the same sample in a study of blood T cell repertoires in COVID-19. Assay: immunoSEQ multiplex PCR; the TCRdb copy retains only in-frame clones and omits some. The sample yields fewer than 300,000 clones, approximately 78% seen once. Material for sequencing was PBMCs or T cells enriched from blood (not recorded which). The receptors originated from a man in his forties or fifties who had been exposed to COVID-19.

V and J are TRBV11-3 and TRBJ1-1, with a tentative D call TRBD1 (5 bases). Germline V lookup: CDR1 SGHNT, CDR2 YENEEA. The CDR3 sequence is 16 residues long. V dropped 4 bases and J dropped 1 base, with 16 bases sitting between them. CDR3 sequence (DNA): TGTGCCAGCAGCTCCCGATTGCGGGGGAAGAACACTGAAGCTTTCTTT. Residues: CASSSRLRGKNTEAFF.

This chain connects TRBV6-5 to TRBJ1-2; TRBD1 aligns across 8 bases. V shed 6 bases, J shed 2 bases, and the junction held 2 bases outside the gene matches. The CDR3 covers 13 residues. Germline CDR1 MNHEY, CDR2 SVGAGI. CDR3: CASSGDRNYGYTF. In DNA form, the CDR3 reads TGTGCCAGCAGCGGGGACAGGAACTATGGCTACACCTTC.

The chain couples TRBV10-3 to TRBJ1-5; 8 bases are a match to TRBD1. Germline V gene data show CDR1 as ENHRY and CDR2 as SYGVKD. V lost 6 bases, J lost 5 bases, and 12 bases stayed unmatched. The CDR3 consists of 16 residues. CDR3 in amino acids: CAISGDTTGGDQPQHF. CDR3 coding DNA: TGTGCCATCAGCGGAGATACTACAGGGGGTGATCAGCCCCAGCATTTT.

The V gene is TRBV27, the J gene TRBJ1-5, with D hard to call. This CDR3 is built from 14 residues. Germline V gives CDR1 MNHEY, CDR2 SMNVEV (reference sequence). Trimming left V 6 bases short and J 0 bases short, with 9 bases between. For the CDR3, the DNA is TGTGCCAGCAGGCGGCTCTATAGCAATCAGCCCCAGCATTTT. It codes for CASRRLYSNQPQHF.

The chain recombines TRBV19 with TRBJ1-6; TRBD1 agrees at 10 bases. Trimming removed 8 bases from V and 6 bases from J; junction bases left unmatched: 13. Germline V CDR1 and CDR2: LNHDA, SQIVND (reference sequence). The CDR3 is 17 amino acids. The CDR3 loop is CASRPGTGAGGNSPLHF. In DNA, the CDR3 is TGTGCCAGTCGTCCCGGGACAGGGGCCGGGGGTAATTCACCCCTCCACTTT.

With respect to this clone: A much larger clonotype is one base distant, so this may be a read error. J is TRBJ2-3 and V is TRBV13; TRBD2 aligns across 9 bases. The ends lost 5 bases at V and 0 bases at J; junction bases unmatched: 3. The CDR3 runs 15 residues. Germline V lookup: CDR1 PRHDT, CDR2 FYEKMQ (reference sequence). The CDR3 DNA is TGTGCCAGCAGCCCGACTAGCGGAAGCACAGATACGCAGTATTTT. It yields the protein CASSPTSGSTDTQYF.

This sequence joins TRBV20-1 and TRBJ2-3; D might be TRBD2 (6 bases). Trimming removed 3 bases from V and 3 bases from J, with 13 bases in between. Germline-derived CDR1 and CDR2 are DFQATT and SNEGSKA (reference sequence). The CDR3 loop spans 14 amino acids. The CDR3 is CSASSAGGTDTQYF. The CDR3 DNA reads as TGCAGTGCTAGTTCGGCCGGAGGGACAGATACGCAGTATTTT.

The rearrangement joins TRBV5-4 to TRBJ2-2; no reliable D call. V was pared by 6 bases and J by 6 bases, with 9 bases between. The V gene's germline CDR1 is SGHNT and CDR2 YYREEE (reference sequence). This CDR3 comprises 12 residues. The DNA of the CDR3 is TGTGCCAGCAAGGTTGAGGCCGGGGAGCTGTTTTTT. This sequence encodes CASKVEAGELFF.

The chain employs TRBV4-1 and TRBJ2-3, with 7 positions matching TRBD2. CDR1 is MGHRA, CDR2 YSYEKL, per germline. This CDR3 is 16 amino acids long. J was trimmed by 6 bases and V by 1 base; bases with no gene match: 10. The DNA for the CDR3 is TGCGCCAGCAGCCAAGGTGGGGGAGGGCCGGGGGATACGCAGTATTTT. Translated, it gives CASSQGGGGPGDTQYF.

The chain carries TRBV14 and TRBJ2-6, with D possibly TRBD2 on 6 matching bases. CDR3 length equals 16 residues. Trimming took off 6 bases at V and 4 bases at J, with 16 bases between the two ends. Germline CDR1 and CDR2: SGHDN and FVKESK. The CDR3 is CASSPLLGRGANVLTF. DNA of the CDR3: TGTGCCAGCAGTCCCCTTTTGGGGAGGGGGGCCAACGTCCTGACTTTC.

The rearrangement links TRBV5-4 to TRBJ2-7; D uncertain. Germline assignment: CDR1 SGHNT and CDR2 YYREEE (reference sequence). This CDR3 is built from 14 residues. V was clipped by 0 bases and J by 0 bases, with 7 bases between them. This chain's CDR3 is CASSLVAGSYEQYF. The DNA of the CDR3 is TGTGCCAGCAGCTTGGTGGCTGGCTCCTACGAGCAGTACTTC.

With respect to this clone: Other DNA sequences from this sample encode an identical CDR3 as well. This chain joins TRBV30 and TRBJ2-3; maybe TRBD1 (5 bases). V was trimmed by 1 base and J by 6 bases, leaving 5 bases between them. The germline V gene has CDR1 GTSNPN and CDR2 SVGIG (reference sequence). This CDR3 has 11 amino acids. Here the CDR3 DNA reads TGTGCCTGGAGTGGGGGCGATACGCAGTATTTT. Translation gives CAWSGGDTQYF. The variable domain in full, with the rest retrieved from reference TRBV30 and TRBJ2-3, is SQTIHQWPATLVQPVGSPLSLECTVEGTSNPNLYWYRQAAGRGLQLLFYSVGIGQISSEVPQNLSASRPQDRQFILSSKKLLLSDSGFYLCAWSGGDTQYFGPGTRLTVL.

The chain employs TRBV5-1 and TRBJ2-7, with 12 bases lining up with TRBD2. This CDR3 spans 17 amino acids. V trimming: 4 bases; J trimming: 10 bases; junction bases outside the gene matches: 18. The germline V gene has CDR1 SGHRS and CDR2 YFSETQ. This CDR3 reads CASSPYRTSGTGYGQYF. CDR3 DNA sequence: TGCGCCAGCAGCCCCTACCGGACTAGCGGGACCGGTTATGGACAGTACTTC.

The rearrangement uses TRBV6-5 and TRBJ2-3, with D perhaps TRBD2 (6 bases). The CDR3 is 15 residues long. Trimming stripped 4 bases from V and 5 bases from J, with 16 bases between. Germline-derived CDR1 and CDR2 are MNHEY and SVGAGI. As DNA, the CDR3 is TGTGCCAGCAGTTCTGCGAGCGGGTTAAAAGATACGCAGTATTTT. Residues: CASSSASGLKDTQYF.

This chain uses TRBV19 with TRBJ2-5, with a weak D call TRBD1 (5 bases). The germline V gene encodes CDR1 LNHDA and CDR2 SQIVND (reference sequence). There are 14 residues in the CDR3. Trimming shortened V by 2 bases and J by 5 bases, and 12 bases separated the two germline ends. The CDR3 nucleotides read TGTGCCAGTAGTATACAGGGTGGTGGGGAGACCCAGTACTTC. Its translation: CASSIQGGGETQYF. The variable domain in full, with the rest retrieved from reference TRBV19 and TRBJ2-5, is DGGITQSPKYLFRKEGQNVTLSCEQNLNHDAMYWYRQDPGQGLRLIYYSQIVNDFQKGDIAEGYSVSREKKESFPLTVTSAQKNPTAFYLCASSIQGGGETQYFGPGTRLLVL.

The rearrangement joins TRBV7-3 to TRBJ2-1, with a tentative D call TRBD1 (7 bases). Germline assignment: CDR1 SGHTA and CDR2 FQGTGA. The ends were cut back, 5 bases at V and 9 bases at J, with 20 bases in the middle. The CDR3 consists of 15 residues. Here the CDR3 reads CASSLDRHRGGEQFF. The CDR3 coding sequence is TGTGCCAGCAGCCTAGACCGGCACAGGGGAGGTGAGCAGTTCTTC.

The chain carries TRBV4-2 and TRBJ2-1; 12 bases map to TRBD2. Trimming took 1 base from V and 4 from J; bases not matched to a gene: 8. There are 18 residues in the CDR3. Germline V gives CDR1 LGHNA, CDR2 YNFKEQ. Written as DNA, the CDR3 is TGTGCCAGCAGCCAAGTTGGTATCCTAGCGGGAGGGTACAATGAGCAGTTCTTC. Translated: CASSQVGILAGGYNEQFF.

The V and J genes are TRBV7-3 and TRBJ2-7; maybe TRBD1 (6 bases). The CDR3 contains 13 residues. Germline values: CDR1 SGHTA, CDR2 FQGTGA. Trimming took 5 bases from V and 8 from J, leaving 16 bases between them. The CDR3 region is CASSPGQSRQQYF. CDR3 coding DNA: TGTGCCAGCAGCCCTGGACAGAGCCGTCAGCAGTACTTC.

The rearrangement uses TRBV28 and TRBJ2-1; tentative D call: TRBD1 (5 bases). The CDR3 spans 15 residues. The V end lost 2 bases, the J end lost 7 bases, and 15 bases lay between the germline ends. Germline V gives CDR1 MDHEN, CDR2 SYDVKM. CDR3 coding DNA: TGTGCCAGCAGTTTACTGGCAGGGAATAGGAATGAGCAGTTCTTC. Translation: CASSLLAGNRNEQFF. The variable domain in full, completed from reference TRBV28 and TRBJ2-1, reads DVKVTQSSRYLVKRTGEKVFLECVQDMDHENMFWYRQDPGLGLRLIYFSYDVKMKEKGDIPEGYSVSREKKERFSLILESASTNQTSMYLCASSLLAGNRNEQFFGPGTRLTVL.

This clone was seen a few times. This rearrangement joins TRBV20-1 to TRBJ1-1, with a weak D call TRBD1 (5 bases). With 3 bases removed from V and 8 bases from J, the gap between germline ends came to 7 bases. This CDR3 spans 10 amino acids. The germline V gene has CDR1 DFQATT and CDR2 SNEGSKA (reference sequence). CDR3 in DNA: TGCAGTGCTAGCCACAGGGAAGCTTTCTTT. Its translation: CSASHREAFF.

The rearrangement uses TRBV29-1 and TRBJ2-1; D perhaps matches TRBD2 (6 bases). V shed 6 bases and J shed 3 bases, with 12 bases lying between them. In germline, CDR1 is SQVTM, CDR2 ANQGSEA. CDR3 size: 13 residues. As DNA, the CDR3 is TGCAGCGTAGCTGGAGGGTACTACAATGAGCAGTTCTTC. The encoded protein is CSVAGGYYNEQFF.

This chain uses TRBV7-9 with TRBJ1-5; perhaps TRBD1 as D (5 bases). Trimming pared 5 bases from V and 6 bases from J, leaving 14 bases between. The CDR3 totals 14 residues. The V gene's germline CDR1 is SEHNR and CDR2 FQNEAQ (reference sequence). CDR3: CASSRGVGGQPQHF. CDR3 DNA sequence: TGTGCCAGCAGCCGTGGGGTCGGGGGTCAGCCCCAGCATTTT.

This clone has just one count. V gene TRBV5-1 combines with J gene TRBJ2-3; D possibly corresponds to TRBD1 (6 bases). V was cut by 0 bases and J by 2 bases, with 7 bases left in between. This CDR3 contains 14 residues. The V gene's germline CDR1 is SGHRS and CDR2 YFSETQ. CDR3 bases: TGCGCCAGCAGCTTGGACAGGGCCACAGATACGCAGTATTTT. Translated, it gives CASSLDRATDTQYF.

The J gene is TRBJ2-3, the V gene TRBV15; D gene uncertain. The V end was cut by 3 bases, the J end by 1 base, with 5 bases between. This CDR3 has 13 residues. CDR1 is LNHNV and CDR2 is YYDKDF in the germline V gene (reference sequence). The CDR3 here is CATSRGGTDTQYF. CDR3 sequence (DNA): TGTGCCACCAGCAGGGGCGGCACAGATACGCAGTATTTT.

The chain couples TRBV14 to TRBJ2-4; 9 bases agree with TRBD2. The junction had 7 bases not matched to a gene; V was cut back by 4 bases and J by 6 bases. Germline-derived CDR1 and CDR2 are SGHDN and FVKESK. The CDR3 totals 15 residues. CDR3 sequence (DNA): TGTGCCAGCAGCCCCAGCGGGAGGACCCCAAACATTCAGTACTTC. Residues: CASSPSGRTPNIQYF.

The chain recombines TRBV12-3 or TRBV12-4 with TRBJ2-1, with TRBD2 identical over 10 bases. Germline trimming cut 5 bases from V and 12 bases from J; bases unmatched to any gene: 7. The CDR3 spans 13 residues. CDR3 sequence (DNA): TGTGCCAGCAGTCCCGGAAGACTAGCGGGGCAGTTCTTC. Protein product: CASSPGRLAGQFF.

This chain connects TRBV6-5 to TRBJ2-3; 8 nucleotides agree with TRBD1. Germline CDR1 and CDR2: MNHEY and SVGAGI. V gave up 8 bases and J gave up 0 bases; unmatched junction bases: 1. The CDR3 totals 13 residues. CDR3 region: CASGDRSTDTQYF. The CDR3 DNA sequence: TGTGCCAGCGGGGACAGGAGCACAGATACGCAGTATTTT.

The rearrangement joins TRBV7-9 to TRBJ2-1; TRBD1 might be the D (5 bases). V lost 8 bases, J lost 8 bases, and 19 bases lay in between. The CDR3 consists of 14 residues. CDR1 SEHNR and CDR2 FQNEAQ come from the germline V gene (reference sequence). CDR3 in amino acids: CASFFLGAVDEQFF. In DNA form, the CDR3 reads TGTGCCAGCTTCTTCCTTGGGGCAGTGGATGAGCAGTTCTTC.

This clone has only one observation. CDR3 nucleotides: TGTGCCAGCAGCAACATCGACTCTGGAAACACCATATATTTT. Translated, it gives CASSNIDSGNTIYF. The chain couples TRBV6-5 to TRBJ1-3, with unresolved D. CDR3 length equals 14 residues. Germline assignment: CDR1 MNHEY and CDR2 SVGAGI. Trimming took off 6 bases at V and 0 bases at J, with 9 bases between the two ends.

The rearrangement uses TRBV5-1 and TRBJ2-5; D not certain. The germline V gene has CDR1 SGHRS and CDR2 YFSETQ. V lost 0 bases, J lost 2 bases, and 11 bases lay in between. The length of the CDR3 is 15 residues. The CDR3 nucleotides are TGCGCCAGCAGCTTGGCCGCGGCTGGACAAGAGACCCAGTACTTC. This codes for CASSLAAAGQETQYF.